These T cell receptor beta chains were read from a single sample in a study of cytomegalovirus exposure and HLA in healthy donors. Here immunoSEQ multiplex PCR was the method, and the copy in TCRdb shows in-frame clones only, minus some. Of 65,000 to 90,000 clones in the sample, 60% to 75% were seen once. Sequencing was done on a sample of PBMCs. Every receptor here comes from a woman between 35 and 50 years old in good health and CMV-seropositive. Both conserved end residues are part of each CDR3. A D gene is named only where the DNA matches it firmly. The size field is filled for only some rows; it gives once, few, many or a size class.

abundance | j_gene | len | v_gene | d_gene | CDR3aa | CDR3nt
- | TRBJ2-1 | 11 | TRBV7-9 | - | CASSSSYEQFF | TGTGCCAGCAGCTCGAGCTATGAGCAGTTCTTC
- | TRBJ1-2 | 15 | TRBV5-1 | TRBD1 | CASSFSGQGEGGYTF | TGCGCCAGCAGCTTTTCGGGACAGGGGGAGGGCGGCTACACCTTC
once | TRBJ1-4 | 15 | TRBV7-9 | - | CASSPREATNEKLFF | TGTGCCAGCAGCCCCCGCGAAGCAACTAATGAAAAACTGTTTTTT
- | TRBJ2-7 | 15 | TRBV6-1 | TRBD1 | CASREQTGLAYEQYF | TGTGCCAGCAGGGAACAGACAGGGCTAGCCTACGAGCAGTACTTC
- | TRBJ2-1 | 15 | TRBV7-9 | - | CASSLASISYNEQFF | TGTGCCAGCAGCTTAGCATCTATCTCCTACAATGAGCAGTTCTTC
- | TRBJ1-1 | 15 | TRBV18 | - | CASSPLRTRDTEAFF | TGTGCCAGCTCACCATTGAGAACCAGGGACACTGAAGCTTTCTTT
- | TRBJ1-6 | 18 | TRBV7-9 | TRBD1 | CASSLVGTGSSYNSPLHF | TGTGCCAGCAGCTTAGTGGGGACAGGGAGCTCCTATAATTCACCCCTCCACTTT
- | TRBJ2-7 | 20 | TRBV21-1 | - | CASSNPRVGKGGPDVYEQYF | TGTGCCAGCAGCAATCCCAGGGTGGGGAAAGGGGGCCCTGATGTGTACGAGCAGTACTTC
- | TRBJ2-7 | 17 | TRBV10-3 | - | CAISVKSLSSRLYEQYF | TGTGCCATCAGTGTGAAATCCCTTTCTTCCAGGCTCTACGAGCAGTACTTC
- | TRBJ1-1 | 15 | TRBV5-1 | TRBD1 | CASSERQGGSTEAFF | TGCGCCAGCAGCGAAAGACAGGGGGGATCCACTGAAGCTTTCTTT
once | TRBJ1-5 | 15 | TRBV7-2 | TRBD1 | CASSFKGASNQPQHF | TGTGCCAGCAGCTTCAAGGGGGCGAGCAATCAGCCCCAGCATTTT
few | TRBJ1-3 | 15 | TRBV5-5 | - | CASSFNGGSGNTIYF | TGTGCCAGCAGCTTTAACGGGGGTTCTGGAAACACCATATATTTT
- | TRBJ1-6 | 14 | TRBV6-6 | - | CASNLNRENSPLHF | TGTGCCAGCAATCTTAACCGGGAAAATTCACCCCTCCACTTT
few | TRBJ1-1 | 14 | TRBV7-2 | - | CASSLDFLGAEAFF | TGTGCCAGCAGCTTAGATTTCCTAGGGGCTGAAGCTTTCTTT
- | TRBJ1-2 | 15 | TRBV7-9 | TRBD1 | CASSATGFRDYGYTF | TGTGCCAGCAGCGCGACAGGGTTTAGAGACTATGGCTACACCTTC
- | TRBJ2-7 | 15 | TRBV6-5 | - | CASSPPGARRGEQYF | TGTGCCAGCAGTCCCCCCGGGGCGCGGAGGGGCGAGCAGTACTTC
- | TRBJ2-7 | 14 | TRBV5-1 | - | CASSLELPLDEQYF | TGCGCCAGCAGCTTGGAATTACCATTAGACGAGCAGTACTTC
- | TRBJ2-7 | 15 | TRBV27 | TRBD1 | CASSLYQGDPYEQYF | TGTGCCAGCAGTTTGTACCAGGGGGACCCCTACGAGCAGTACTTC
- | TRBJ2-3 | 16 | TRBV9 | TRBD2 | CASSVVSGLSTDTQYF | TGTGCCAGCAGCGTAGTTAGCGGGCTTTCCACAGATACGCAGTATTTT
- | TRBJ1-5 | 13 | TRBV2 | TRBD1 | CASRTGRNQPQHF | TGTGCCAGCAGGACAGGGCGGAATCAGCCCCAGCATTTT
- | TRBJ1-3 | 15 | TRBV25-1 | - | CASSAAGDLGNTIYF | TGTGCCAGCAGCGCCGCAGGGGATCTTGGAAACACCATATATTTT
- | TRBJ1-1 | 11 | TRBV29-1 | TRBD1 | CSGGQDTEAFF | TGCAGCGGTGGACAGGATACTGAAGCTTTCTTT
- | TRBJ2-1 | 15 | TRBV6-4 | - | CASSDSGGTYNEQFF | TGTGCCAGCAGTGACTCTGGCGGGACCTACAATGAGCAGTTCTTC
- | TRBJ2-5 | 15 | TRBV25-1 | - | CASSGRFGDQETQYF | TGTGCCAGCAGTGGTCGGTTTGGAGACCAAGAGACCCAGTACTTC
- | TRBJ1-5 | 14 | TRBV7-9 | - | CASSMGGVDQPQHF | TGTGCCAGCAGCATGGGGGGAGTGGATCAGCCCCAGCATTTT
- | TRBJ2-2 | 18 | TRBV10-3 | - | CAISESSQGLSNTGELFF | TGTGCCATCAGTGAGTCATCCCAGGGGCTATCGAACACCGGGGAGCTGTTTTTT
- | TRBJ1-5 | 15 | TRBV7-2 | - | CASSTGATTNQPQHF | TGTGCCAGCAGTACGGGAGCGACAACCAATCAGCCCCAGCATTTT
- | TRBJ1-2 | 14 | TRBV27 | - | CASRPDRNRHGYTF | TGTGCCAGCAGACCCGACAGGAATCGGCATGGCTACACCTTC
- | TRBJ1-1 | 12 | TRBV15 | - | CATSRWQGEAFF | TGTGCCACCAGCAGATGGCAGGGCGAAGCTTTCTTT
- | TRBJ2-1 | 17 | TRBV9 | TRBD2 | CASSAGLAGMEDNEQFF | TGTGCCAGCAGCGCGGGACTAGCGGGAATGGAAGACAATGAGCAGTTCTTC
few | TRBJ1-5 | 16 | TRBV7-2 | TRBD1 | CASSLGGTVAYQPQHF | TGTGCCAGCAGCTTAGGGGGGACAGTTGCTTACCAGCCCCAGCATTTT
- | TRBJ1-4 | 15 | TRBV7-7 | TRBD1 | CASRNQGGDSEKLFF | TGTGCTAGCAGAAACCAAGGGGGCGATAGCGAAAAACTGTTTTTT
- | TRBJ2-5 | 13 | TRBV6-5 | - | CASRRGFQETQYF | TGTGCCAGCAGAAGGGGATTTCAAGAGACCCAGTACTTC
- | TRBJ1-5 | 16 | TRBV28 | - | CASSPRAWGGNQPQHF | TGTGCCAGCAGTCCACGGGCGTGGGGAGGCAATCAGCCCCAGCATTTT
few | TRBJ2-5 | 13 | TRBV6-4 | - | CASSVTEQETQYF | TGTGCCAGCAGTGTTACAGAACAAGAGACCCAGTACTTC
- | TRBJ2-3 | 14 | TRBV6-5 | - | CASRRDTGPDTQYF | TGTGCCAGCAGAAGGGACACAGGGCCTGATACGCAGTATTTT
few | TRBJ2-1 | 14 | TRBV15 | TRBD2 | CATEGGLAYNEQFF | TGTGCCACCGAGGGGGGACTAGCCTACAATGAGCAGTTCTTC
- | TRBJ1-1 | 13 | TRBV29-1 | TRBD1 | CSEVSQGYTEAFF | TGCAGCGAGGTCTCACAGGGGTACACTGAAGCTTTCTTT
- | TRBJ2-2 | 15 | TRBV7-8 | - | CASRLSGSGTGELFF | TGTGCCAGCAGACTGTCGGGGAGTGGCACCGGGGAGCTGTTTTTT
- | TRBJ1-2 | 14 | TRBV2 | - | CASTRGSLNYGYTF | TGTGCCAGCACACGGGGGTCACTTAACTATGGCTACACCTTC
- | TRBJ2-7 | 14 | TRBV7-2 | TRBD2 | CASSLRTSGSEQYF | TGTGCCAGCAGCTTGCGGACTAGCGGGAGCGAGCAGTACTTC
- | TRBJ1-3 | 17 | TRBV7-9 | - | CASSLDRFLRAGNTIYF | TGTGCCAGCAGCTTAGATCGTTTTCTGAGGGCCGGAAACACCATATATTTT